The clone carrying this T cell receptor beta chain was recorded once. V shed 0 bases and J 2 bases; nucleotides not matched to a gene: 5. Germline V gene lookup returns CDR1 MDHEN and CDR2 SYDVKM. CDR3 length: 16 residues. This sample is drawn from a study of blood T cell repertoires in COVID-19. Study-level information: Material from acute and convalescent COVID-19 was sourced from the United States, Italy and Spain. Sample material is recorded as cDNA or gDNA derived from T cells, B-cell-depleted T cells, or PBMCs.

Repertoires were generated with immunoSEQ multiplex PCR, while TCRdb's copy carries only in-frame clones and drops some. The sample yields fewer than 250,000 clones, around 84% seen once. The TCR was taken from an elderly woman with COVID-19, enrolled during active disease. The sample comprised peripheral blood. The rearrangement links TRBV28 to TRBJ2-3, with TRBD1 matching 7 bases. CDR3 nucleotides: TGTGCCAGCAGTTTATGGGGACAGTCTTACACAGATACGCAGTATTTT. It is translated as CASSLWGQSYTDTQYF.